This T cell receptor (beta chain) was sequenced in a study of blood T cell repertoires in COVID-19. Study summary: COVID-19 samples from acute and convalescent phases originated in the United States, Italy and Spain. T cells, B-cell-depleted T cells, or PBMCs provided the cDNA or gDNA that served as material.

In the original processing: Reference gene primers were amplified, and this amplification served to estimate nucleated cell counts. TCRdb's table, derived via immunoSEQ multiplex PCR, lists solely in-frame clones and lacks some. V, J and clone size are taken as reported in that table, and D and trimming were inferred from the DNA itself. The repertoire holds 200,000 to 300,000 clones, with 86% as singletons. Germline-derived CDR1 and CDR2 are SGHVS and FNYEAQ. V was shortened by 5 bases and J by 1 base, with 11 bases between the two germline ends. The CDR3 spans 14 residues. The V call is TRBV7-6, the J call TRBJ1-1; maybe TRBD1 (5 bases). The sequencing sample was made of peripheral blood. This sequence originates from a man in his forties who had recovered from COVID-19. For the CDR3, the DNA is TGTGCCAGCAGCGCCCGGGACTCGAACACTGAAGCTTTCTTT. Protein: CASSARDSNTEAFF. The whole variable domain, remainder taken from reference TRBV7-6 and TRBJ1-1, is GAGVSQSPRYKVTKRGQDVALRCDPISGHVSLYWYRQALGQGPEFLTYFNYEAQQDKSGLPNDRFSAERPEGSISTLTIQRTEQRDSAMYRCASSARDSNTEAFFGQGTRLTVV.